A single sample is the source of the 24 T cell receptor beta chains below, sequenced in a study of PD-L1 blockade in urothelial cancer. The data were produced by immunoSEQ multiplex PCR, yet TCRdb's version contains in-frame clones alone and is incomplete. This sample has about 82,000 clones; over 80% occur once, and the top ten carry around a tenth. Material: PBMCs, obtained around atezolizumab (anti-PD-L1) treatment. These receptors were collected from a man between 70 and 80 years old with urothelial cancer.

The chain links TRBV6-5 to TRBJ1-2, with D unresolved. CDR1 and CDR2 from the germline V gene are MNHEY and SVGAGI. Trimming took 5 bases from V and 10 from J, leaving 20 bases between them. The CDR3 is 14 residues long. As DNA, the CDR3 is TGTGCCAGCAGTGCCCCCGAGCCCCGGCGGCACTACACCTTC. It is translated as CASSAPEPRRHYTF.

The chain carries TRBV6-1 and TRBJ2-7; no reliable D call. The germline V gene has CDR1 MNHNS and CDR2 SASEGT. Trimming stripped 7 bases from V and 0 bases from J, with 13 bases between. The CDR3 is made up of 14 amino acids. CDR3 DNA sequence: TGTGCCAGCAAACTGGGCCCAAGCTCCTACGAGCAGTACTTC. It yields the protein CASKLGPSSYEQYF.

This sequence joins TRBV7-2 and TRBJ1-1, with 9 nucleotides matching TRBD1. The CDR3 is made up of 19 amino acids. J gave up 2 bases and V 2 bases, and 15 bases lay outside the gene matches. Germline V gene sequence: CDR1 SGHTA, CDR2 FQGNSA. CDR3 sequence reads: CASSLLFGTGSFSNTEAFF. CDR3 nucleotide sequence: TGTGCCAGCAGCTTACTATTTGGGACAGGGTCTTTTTCCAACACTGAAGCTTTCTTT.

V and J are TRBV6-6 and TRBJ2-5; a weak D match, TRBD2 (7 bases). V was shortened by 7 bases and J by 0 bases, with 15 bases between the two germline ends. CDR3 size: 15 residues. Germline V gene data show CDR1 as MNHNY and CDR2 as SVGAGI (reference sequence). CDR3: CASIHPGGHQETQYF. In nucleotides, the CDR3 is TGTGCCAGCATTCACCCGGGGGGCCACCAAGAGACCCAGTACTTC.

This chain joins TRBV30 and TRBJ1-4; D is perhaps TRBD1 (6 bases). With 5 bases removed from V and 5 bases from J, the gap between germline ends came to 15 bases. Germline assignment: CDR1 GTSNPN and CDR2 SVGIG (reference sequence). The CDR3 runs to 14 residues. This CDR3 reads CAWGGQGGNEKLFF. The CDR3 nucleotides are TGTGCCTGGGGGGGCCAAGGGGGAAATGAAAAACTGTTTTTT.

V gene TRBV10-3 combines with J gene TRBJ1-4; 9 positions agree with TRBD1. The V and J ends lost 0 bases and 3 bases, in that order; junction bases with no gene match: 5. Germline-derived CDR1 and CDR2 are ENHRY and SYGVKD. The CDR3 loop spans 17 amino acids. For the CDR3, the DNA is TGTGCCATCAGTGAGTCGACAGGGGGAGCGGCTAATGAAAAACTGTTTTTT. This sequence encodes CAISESTGGAANEKLFF.

This chain joins TRBV27 and TRBJ1-1; TRBD1 agrees at 8 bases. The CDR3 is 16 amino acids. The germline CDR1 and CDR2 sequences are MNHEY and SMNVEV (reference sequence). The V gene end was trimmed by 4 bases and the J gene end by 1 base; junction bases not matched to a gene: 8. The CDR3 here is CASSYLRGQANTEAFF. The CDR3 nucleotides are TGTGCCAGCAGTTACTTACGGGGACAGGCGAACACTGAAGCTTTCTTT.

The sample holds one count of this clone. V gene TRBV6-5 combines with J gene TRBJ2-7; D not resolved. V was clipped by 2 bases and J by 3 bases, with 11 bases between them. Germline CDR1 reads MNHEY; CDR2 reads SVGAGI. The CDR3 loop spans 14 amino acids. DNA for the CDR3: TGTGCCAGCAGTTACGATTCCAGGTACTACGAGCAGTACTTC. It encodes CASSYDSRYYEQYF.

CDR3 bases: TGTGCCAGCAGTGAACAGGGATTGACTAATGAAAAACTGTTTTTT. Amino acids: CASSEQGLTNEKLFF. This chain connects TRBV2 to TRBJ1-4; maybe TRBD1 (5 bases). The V and J ends lost 2 bases and 2 bases respectively, with 9 bases between them. Per germline, CDR1 SNHLY and CDR2 FYNNEI. This CDR3 has 15 residues.

In its sample, this clone was seen a few times. The V call is TRBV6-6, the J call TRBJ1-5; TRBD1 might be the D (5 bases). With 0 bases removed from V and 7 bases from J, the gap between germline ends came to 10 bases. CDR1 and CDR2 (germline): MNHNY, SVGAGI (reference sequence). The CDR3 has 14 amino acids. The CDR3 sequence is CASSYSGKGQPQHF. Written as DNA, the CDR3 is TGTGCCAGCAGTTACTCGGGAAAGGGGCAGCCCCAGCATTTT.

A few counts support this clone. The genes are TRBV7-9 and TRBJ2-2; 9 bases agree with TRBD2. The germline gives CDR1 SEHNR, CDR2 FQNEAQ (reference sequence). V was pared by 3 bases and J by 5 bases, with 4 bases of the junction left unmatched. The CDR3 spans 15 residues. The CDR3 reads CASSLGLAETGELFF. For the CDR3, the DNA is TGTGCCAGCAGCTTGGGACTAGCTGAGACCGGGGAGCTGTTTTTT.

The CDR3 region has the DNA TGCGCCAGCAGCTCCCGAAGTGGACAGGGCCATCAGCCCCAGCATTTT. As protein: CASSSRSGQGHQPQHF. The V call is TRBV5-1, the J call TRBJ1-5; TRBD1 matches 8 bases. V gave up 3 bases and J gave up 5 bases; unmatched junction bases: 10. The length of the CDR3 is 16 residues. CDR1 and CDR2 from the germline V gene are SGHRS and YFSETQ.

For this clone: Germline is not matched at one junction end, which may reflect a read error. The chain carries TRBV30 and TRBJ1-3, with D possibly TRBD1 on 6 matching bases. There are 13 residues in the CDR3. CDR1 is GTSNPN and CDR2 is SVGIG in the germline V gene (reference sequence). The CDR3 nucleotides are TGTGCCTGGAACCGGGGGGGGGCAGTGGAGATGAATTTT. This codes for CAWNRGGAVEMNF.

The chain has TRBV9 and TRBJ1-2; TRBD1 matches at 7 bases. CDR3 length equals 16 residues. Germline-derived CDR1 and CDR2 are SGDLS and YYNGEE. V shed 4 bases, J shed 0 bases, and the junction held 9 bases outside the gene matches. CDR3 bases: TGTGCCAGCAGCATCCACAGGGGTGAAGCTAACTATGGCTACACCTTC. Protein product: CASSIHRGEANYGYTF.

This chain uses TRBV7-2 with TRBJ2-7; 9 nucleotides match TRBD2. Germline values: CDR1 SGHTA, CDR2 FQGNSA. J lost 2 bases, V lost 5 bases, and 10 bases had no gene match. The CDR3 runs 16 residues. The CDR3 DNA reads TGTGCCAGCAGCATAGTGGCGGCTAGCGGGGCCTACGAGCAGTACTTC. The encoded protein is CASSIVAASGAYEQYF.

V usage is TRBV7-2 and J usage is TRBJ1-2, with no clear D. The CDR3 loop spans 14 amino acids. V lost 5 bases and J 4 bases, leaving 14 bases between the germline ends. Germline CDR1 and CDR2: SGHTA and FQGNSA. The CDR3 reads CASSPAAEVYGYTF. The CDR3 bases are TGTGCCAGCAGCCCGGCGGCGGAGGTCTATGGCTACACCTTC.

This clone was seen only once. The V call is TRBV7-9, the J call TRBJ2-1; the D is unclear. This CDR3 comprises 14 residues. The V end lost 4 bases, the J end lost 8 bases, and 15 bases lay between the germline ends. In germline, CDR1 is SEHNR, CDR2 FQNEAQ (reference sequence). The CDR3 protein is CASSSPPLGDEQFF. CDR3 nucleotides: TGTGCCAGCAGCTCTCCACCCCTAGGAGATGAGCAGTTCTTC.

This clone was detected a few times. This chain joins TRBV9 and TRBJ2-1; 7 bases match TRBD2. The CDR3 has 15 residues. The junction had 2 bases not matched to a gene; V was cut back by 0 bases and J by 2 bases. Germline-derived CDR1 and CDR2 are SGDLS and YYNGEE. CDR3 in amino acids: CASSVAGTTYNEQFF. DNA of the CDR3: TGTGCCAGCAGCGTAGCTGGGACTACCTACAATGAGCAGTTCTTC.

Only a few counts were recorded for this clone. The chain couples TRBV7-8 to TRBJ2-7, with D possibly TRBD2 on 6 matching bases. Germline V lookup: CDR1 SGHVS, CDR2 FQNEAQ. This CDR3 is built from 15 residues. Trimming removed 1 base at V and 2 bases at J, with 12 bases between. The CDR3 reads CASSLEPAGTYEQYF. The CDR3 DNA sequence: TGTGCCAGCAGCTTAGAGCCTGCGGGGACCTACGAGCAGTACTTC.

The rearrangement links TRBV19 to TRBJ1-1; D is unclear. V gave up 5 bases and J gave up 1 base, with 8 bases separating them. Germline V gene data show CDR1 as LNHDA and CDR2 as SQIVND (reference sequence). The length of the CDR3 is 13 residues. The DNA for the CDR3 is TGTGCCAGTAGTCCTATTACGAACACTGAAGCTTTCTTT. Translation gives CASSPITNTEAFF.

The chain links TRBV18 to TRBJ2-2; 7 positions agree with TRBD1. V was clipped by 6 bases and J by 1 base; unmatched bases: 2. The CDR3 runs to 14 residues. Per the germline V gene, CDR1 is KGHSH and CDR2 is LQKENI. CDR3: CASSGTVNTGELFF. The CDR3 DNA reads TGTGCCAGCTCCGGGACAGTGAACACCGGGGAGCTGTTTTTT. The entire variable domain, with the rest obtained from reference TRBV18 and TRBJ2-2, is as follows: NAGVMQNPRHLVRRRGQEARLRCSPMKGHSHVYWYRQLPEEGLKFMVYLQKENIIDESGMPKERFSAEFPKEGPSILRIQQVVRGDSAAYFCASSGTVNTGELFFGEGSRLTVL.

The chain joins TRBV19 to TRBJ2-7; 10 bases line up with TRBD1. Germline V lookup: CDR1 LNHDA, CDR2 SQIVND (reference sequence). The CDR3 contains 15 residues. V was clipped by 3 bases and J by 2 bases; unmatched bases: 4. In DNA, the CDR3 is TGTGCCAGTAGTATTCGGACAGGGGGAGCCTACGAGCAGTACTTC. Its protein product is CASSIRTGGAYEQYF.

The CDR3, as DNA: TGTGCCAGCAGCGTAGGAGGTGTCTCCTCAAAGCAGTACTTC. This sequence encodes CASSVGGVSSKQYF. V is TRBV9 and J is TRBJ2-7, with D hard to call. V dropped 0 bases and J dropped 8 bases, with 15 bases sitting between them. From germline, CDR1 is SGDLS and CDR2 YYNGEE. The CDR3 runs 14 residues. The whole variable domain, remainder taken from reference TRBV9 and TRBJ2-7, is DSGVTQTPKHLITATGQRVTLRCSPRSGDLSVYWYQQSLDQGLQFLIQYYNGEERAKGNILERFSAQQFPDLHSELNLSSLELGDSALYFCASSVGGVSSKQYFGPGTRLTVT.

This chain uses TRBV5-5 with TRBJ2-5; D is ambiguous. CDR3 length equals 14 residues. Germline V gene lookup returns CDR1 SGHKS and CDR2 YYEKEE (reference sequence). With 0 bases removed from V and 4 bases from J, the gap between germline ends came to 10 bases. CDR3 protein: CASSLDVVLETQYF. DNA of the CDR3: TGTGCCAGCAGCTTGGATGTAGTTTTAGAGACCCAGTACTTC.